The text below deals with one T cell receptor (beta chain). This clonotype has a single count. The specificity of this receptor is unknown. Per-base qualities were not stored, and no clone one base away is much larger. One read provides weak support. This sample is part of a study of spatial heterogeneity in lung cancer (dated by TCRdb to between 2018 and 2021). Study-level background: Beta-chain transcripts were consistently detected in greater numbers than alpha-chain transcripts, which likely reflected higher beta-chain transcript abundance. In the raw uncorrected reads, each unique combination of TCR and UMI appeared more than ten times on average. In non-small cell lung cancer, the study quantitatively compared TCR alpha and beta repertoires across several tumor regions, matched nontumor lung, and blood. Nonsynonymous mutation counts, determined by whole-exome sequencing of tumor tissue, were related to TCR repertoire features. At surgery, both alpha and beta chains were TCR-sequenced in 200 to 250 tumor regions, about 64 matched nontumor lung samples and around 50 PBMC samples.

Libraries were prepared through 5' RACE. Sequencing was performed on a NextSeq 500. In the TCR library protocol, a unique molecular identifier was attached to each TCR cDNA molecule so that PCR and sequencing errors could be corrected. Turning to the authors' computational methods: TCR identification, UMI-based error correction and CDR3 extraction were performed with Decombinator tools. TCRs above a frequency of 2 per 1,000, corresponding to the top 1% of the tumor frequency distribution, were defined as expanded. Renyi diversity was calculated using the R vegan package after each repertoire was subsampled 100 times to 5,000 TCRs. To build CDR3 similarity networks, amino acid triplet string-kernel similarity was used, and CDR3s were connected when their pairwise similarity was above 0.82. The raw public reads went through TCRdb reprocessing: fastp at Q25, MiXCR clone calling, in-frame beta chains kept. Identical CDR3 proteins give one entry, which carries the most common genes and DNA. The authors' filters were not applied to this entry. This sample is represented by 60,000 to 80,000 distinct CDR3 sequences; approximately 12% of them were singletons. Roughly 6.9% of the sample lies in the top ten.

Overall results and qualifications from the work: Ubiquitous expanded tumor TCRs were detected in blood more often at tumor resection than at routine follow-up. Additional single-cell paired TCR alpha and beta sequencing was considered necessary to confirm, at a functional level, the hypothesis that regional TCRs recognize regional mutations.

CDR1 and CDR2, looked up from the germline V gene (reference sequence), are MNHEY and SMNVEV. The V end loses 3 bases and the J end loses 1 base, and a stretch of 12 bases separates them. The cysteine opens and the phenylalanine closes a CDR3 of 16 amino acids. Only the CDR3 portion is preserved as DNA: 48 bases, with reading frame beginning at the first base. The time point label of this sample denotes: sample taken at primary tumor resection. TCR sequencing used whole RNA extracted from tumor and nontumor lung tissue, or from cryopreserved PBMC samples, without cell sorting. Samples were obtained from fewer than 80 patients with early-stage, untreated non-small cell lung cancer from the lung TRACERx cohort. A patient was chosen for TCR sequencing only when enough RNA was available from at least two tumor regions.

This receptor was identified in a male donor with early-stage non-small cell lung cancer. The V gene is TRBV27 and the J gene is TRBJ2-2; there is no confident call for the D gene. Material: PBMCs, obtained at surgery. The CDR3 region: CASSLGGHVNTGELFF. The DNA sequence reads TGTGCCAGCAGTTTGGGTGGGCACGTGAACACCGGGGAGCTGTTTTTT.